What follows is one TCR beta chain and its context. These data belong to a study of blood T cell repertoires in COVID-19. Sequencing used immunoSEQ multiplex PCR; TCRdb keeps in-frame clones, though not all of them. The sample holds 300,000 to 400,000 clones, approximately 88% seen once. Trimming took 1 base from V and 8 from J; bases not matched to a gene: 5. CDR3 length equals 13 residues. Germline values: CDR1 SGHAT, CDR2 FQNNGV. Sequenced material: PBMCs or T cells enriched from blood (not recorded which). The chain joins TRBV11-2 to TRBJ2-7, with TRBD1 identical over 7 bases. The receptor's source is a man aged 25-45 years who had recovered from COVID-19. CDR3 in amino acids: CASSLGQQGKQYF. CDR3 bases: TGTGCCAGCAGCTTAGGACAACAGGGGAAGCAGTACTTC.